This T cell receptor (beta chain) comes out of a study of T cells in Graves' hyperthyroidism and ophthalmopathy. Study-wide findings and caveats: Classification by a 13 V-J model distinguished ophthalmopathy from stable hyperthyroidism.

About this clonotype: Antigen specificity is unknown.

Patients were excluded for uncontrolled infection, other autoimmune disease, pregnancy or lactation. Clinicians diagnosed patients from clinical symptoms, serum thyroxine and TRAb, thyroid ultrasound and orbital computed tomography. TCR beta CDR3 region amplification was performed from RNA transcripts. Carried out on the TCR CDR3, a first-round RT-PCR used the HTBI primer set. TCRdb fed the multiplex PCR reads into MiXCR, producing one record per CDR3 protein. The sample shows approximately 510,000 distinct CDR3 sequences, 40% to 50% of them seen only once. Trimming took 1 base from V and 6 from J, leaving 12 bases between them. There are 14 residues in the CDR3. Germline V gives CDR1 SGHTA, CDR2 FQGNSA.

The sample taken for sequencing was peripheral blood or thyroid tissue (not recorded which). The rearrangement uses TRBV7-2 and TRBJ1-2; no firm D call. This clonotype was obtained from an adult woman with Graves' disease, either hyperthyroidism or ophthalmopathy (not recorded which). The CDR3 DNA follows: TGTGCCAGCAGCTTAGGATATGGAGGTCATGGCTACACCTTC. Its protein product is CASSLGYGGHGYTF.